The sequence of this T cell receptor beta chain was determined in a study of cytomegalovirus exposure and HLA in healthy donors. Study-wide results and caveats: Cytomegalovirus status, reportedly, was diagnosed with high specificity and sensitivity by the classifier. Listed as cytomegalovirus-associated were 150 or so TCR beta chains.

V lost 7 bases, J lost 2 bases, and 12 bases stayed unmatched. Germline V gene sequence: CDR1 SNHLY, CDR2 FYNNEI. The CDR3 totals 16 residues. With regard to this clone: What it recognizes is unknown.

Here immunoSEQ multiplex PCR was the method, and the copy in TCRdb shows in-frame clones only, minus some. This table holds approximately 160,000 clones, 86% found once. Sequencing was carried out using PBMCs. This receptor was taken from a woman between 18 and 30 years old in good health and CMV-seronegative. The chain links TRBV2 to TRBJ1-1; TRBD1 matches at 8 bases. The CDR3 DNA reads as TGTGCCAGCAAAAACACCGGGACAGGAGGCAACACTGAAGCTTTCTTT. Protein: CASKNTGTGGNTEAFF.